Each of the 3 T cell receptor beta chains below was sequenced from the same sample in a study of regulatory T cells in long-lasting Graves disease. Time point: persistent/refractory GD, antithyroid drugs over 5 years with positive TRAb. Making the TCR library involved RNA that had been extracted from PBMCs. Through Arm-PCR of CDR3 regions and iRepertoire HTBI primers, TCR beta libraries were built. TCRdb independently ran MiXCR on the multiplex PCR reads; one entry per CDR3 protein. The sample contains roughly 400,000 distinct CDR3 sequences, about 21% of which appear only once. The sequenced sample was peripheral blood mononuclear cells (PBMCs), obtained when the disease was refractory, from a patient treated with antithyroid drugs. Receptors were obtained from a female donor with Graves disease.

There are many counts of this clonotype. This sequence joins TRBV27 and TRBJ2-7; 7 bases line up with TRBD1. CDR1 and CDR2 (germline): MNHEY, SMNVEV (reference sequence). The length of the CDR3 is 14 residues. V dropped 6 bases and J dropped 3; count of bases not matched to a gene: 8. This CDR3 is CASSRGQDLYEQYF. As DNA, the CDR3 is TGTGCCAGCAGCCGCGGACAGGACCTCTACGAGCAGTACTTC.

This clonotype occurred once. The V and J genes are TRBV6-2 or TRBV6-3 and TRBJ2-1; 7 positions match TRBD1. The germline gives CDR1 MNHEY, CDR2 SVGEGT. This CDR3 has 16 amino acids. The V and J ends lost 8 bases and 7 bases, in that order; junction bases with no gene match: 17. CDR3 sequence: CASVILGALQGNEQFF. The CDR3 DNA follows: TGTGCCAGCGTCATCCTGGGGGCCCTACAGGGGAATGAGCAGTTCTTC.

This clonotype was counted at least ten times. The J gene is TRBJ2-7, the V gene TRBV6-5; 11 bases agree with TRBD2. The CDR3 spans 15 residues. Unmatched junction bases numbered 2, after V lost 0 bases and J lost 4 bases. Germline V gene data show CDR1 as MNHEY and CDR2 as SVGAGI. The CDR3 is CASSYSASGGYEQYF. In DNA, the CDR3 is TGTGCCAGCAGTTACTCGGCTAGCGGGGGGTACGAGCAGTACTTC.